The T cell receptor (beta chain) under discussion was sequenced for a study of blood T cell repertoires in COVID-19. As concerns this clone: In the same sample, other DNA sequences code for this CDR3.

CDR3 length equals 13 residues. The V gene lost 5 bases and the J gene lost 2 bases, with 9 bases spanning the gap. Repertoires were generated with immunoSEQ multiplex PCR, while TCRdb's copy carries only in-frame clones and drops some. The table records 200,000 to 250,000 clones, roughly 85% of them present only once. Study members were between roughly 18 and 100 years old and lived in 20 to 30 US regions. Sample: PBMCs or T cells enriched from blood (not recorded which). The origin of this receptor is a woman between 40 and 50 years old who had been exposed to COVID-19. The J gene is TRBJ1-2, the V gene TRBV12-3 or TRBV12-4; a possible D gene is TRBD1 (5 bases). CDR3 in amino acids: CASSPTENYGYTF. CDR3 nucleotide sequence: TGTGCCAGCAGTCCGACAGAGAACTATGGCTACACCTTC.